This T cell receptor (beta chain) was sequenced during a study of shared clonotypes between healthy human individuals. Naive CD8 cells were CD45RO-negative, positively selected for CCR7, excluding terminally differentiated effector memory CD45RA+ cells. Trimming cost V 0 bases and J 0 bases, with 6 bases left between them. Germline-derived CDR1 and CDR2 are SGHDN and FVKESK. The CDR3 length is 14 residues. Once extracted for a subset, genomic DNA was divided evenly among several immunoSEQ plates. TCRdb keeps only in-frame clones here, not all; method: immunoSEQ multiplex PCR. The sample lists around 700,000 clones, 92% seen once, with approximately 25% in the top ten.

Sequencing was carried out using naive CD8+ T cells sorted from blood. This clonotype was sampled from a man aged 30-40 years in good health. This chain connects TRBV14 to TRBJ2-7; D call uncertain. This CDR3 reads CASSQEHISYEQYF. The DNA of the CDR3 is TGTGCCAGCAGCCAAGAGCACATCTCCTACGAGCAGTACTTC.